This T cell receptor (beta chain) is from a study of post-analysis software for immune sequencing data. On the study more broadly: The courses of disease that were included comprised relapsing-remitting, secondary progressive and progressive-relapsing multiple sclerosis.

The CDR3 totals 15 residues. The germline gives CDR1 SGHNT, CDR2 YENEEA. The trim removed 4 bases at V and 5 bases at J, leaving 7 bases unmatched. Notes on this clonotype: Its cognate antigen is unknown.

Unique molecular identifiers tagged the TCR beta cDNA libraries. Each sample of 1 to 10 million input T cells yielded around 500,000 cDNA molecules, so each molecule approximated one T cell. Via MiXCR, TCRdb re-called the PCR reads, giving one row per CDR3 protein. The profile covers fewer than 850,000 distinct CDR3 sequences, with just under 30% appearing a single time and around 0.56% taken by the ten largest. Regarding the study as a whole: Under the F measure, samples that were prepared in one batch clustered strongly together. The study found TRBV5-6, TRBV5-1 and TRBV20-1 among five TRBV segments more frequent in patients than controls. Normalized Chao1 diversity was significantly lower in multiple sclerosis patients than in controls.

Input material: blood. The sequence was obtained from a girl aged 10-17 years with multiple sclerosis. The chain joins TRBV11-3 to TRBJ2-5; TRBD2 agrees at 10 bases. The CDR3 DNA reads as TGTGCCAGCAGCTCGGGACTAGCGAGCCGGGAGACCCAGTACTTC. Translation: CASSSGLASRETQYF. Complete variable domain (other parts from reference TRBV11-3 and TRBJ2-5): EAGVVQSPRYKIIEKKQPVAFWCNPISGHNTLYWYLQNLGQGPELLIRYENEEAVDDSQLPKDRFSAERLKGVDSTLKIQPAELGDSAVYLCASSSGLASRETQYFGPGTRLLVL.